A selection of T cell receptor beta chains follows, all from one sample in a study of blood T cell repertoires in COVID-19. Method: immunoSEQ multiplex PCR; TCRdb's copy keeps in-frame clones and lacks some. The table includes 300,000 to 450,000 clones, approximately 89% detected once. Input material: PBMCs or T cells enriched from blood (not recorded which). These receptors all stem from a man between 25 and 39 years old who had recovered from COVID-19. The CDR3 runs from the conserved cysteine through the conserved F or W. The order of the fields is V gene, CDR3 length, clone size, D gene, J gene, CDR3 protein, CDR3 DNA. D genes are given only for firm matches. Not all rows give a size; the values are once, few, many and, for expanded clones, a class.

V gene: TRBV9; CDR3 length: 17; clone size: NA; D gene: TRBD1; J gene: TRBJ2-2; CDR3 protein: CASSATSGTGHPGELFF; CDR3 DNA: TGTGCCAGCAGCGCCACATCCGGGACAGGGCACCCCGGGGAGCTGTTTTTT
V gene: TRBV27; CDR3 length: 15; clone size: NA; D gene: NA; J gene: TRBJ2-7; CDR3 protein: CASSSWTVGIDEQYF; CDR3 DNA: TGTGCCAGCAGTTCCTGGACAGTGGGGATCGACGAGCAGTACTTC
V gene: TRBV7-9; CDR3 length: 15; clone size: NA; D gene: TRBD2; J gene: TRBJ2-1; CDR3 protein: CASSFSGGASVEQFF; CDR3 DNA: TGTGCCAGCAGCTTTAGCGGGGGGGCCTCAGTTGAGCAGTTCTTC
V gene: TRBV6-1; CDR3 length: 14; clone size: NA; D gene: NA; J gene: TRBJ1-5; CDR3 protein: CASSEPWTVQPQHF; CDR3 DNA: TGTGCCAGCAGTGAACCTTGGACAGTACAGCCCCAGCATTTT
V gene: TRBV2; CDR3 length: 11; clone size: NA; D gene: NA; J gene: TRBJ1-3; CDR3 protein: CASRAGDTIYF; CDR3 DNA: TGTGCCAGCAGGGCGGGGGACACCATATATTTT
V gene: TRBV11-2; CDR3 length: 15; clone size: NA; D gene: TRBD1; J gene: TRBJ2-3; CDR3 protein: CASTSPGTVSDTQYF; CDR3 DNA: TGTGCCAGCACCTCCCCCGGGACAGTCTCAGATACGCAGTATTTT
V gene: TRBV7-3; CDR3 length: 15; clone size: few; D gene: TRBD2; J gene: TRBJ2-2; CDR3 protein: CASRSGTKNTGELFF; CDR3 DNA: TGTGCCAGCAGATCCGGGACTAAGAACACCGGGGAGCTGTTTTTT
V gene: TRBV30; CDR3 length: 11; clone size: NA; D gene: TRBD1; J gene: TRBJ2-7; CDR3 protein: CAWGTGNEQYF; CDR3 DNA: TGTGCCTGGGGGACAGGGAACGAGCAGTACTTC
V gene: TRBV30; CDR3 length: 13; clone size: NA; D gene: NA; J gene: TRBJ1-6; CDR3 protein: CAWNPSGNSPLHF; CDR3 DNA: TGTGCCTGGAACCCCTCGGGGAATTCACCCCTCCACTTT
V gene: TRBV4-1; CDR3 length: 16; clone size: NA; D gene: TRBD2; J gene: TRBJ2-3; CDR3 protein: CASSRSGVTSTDTQYF; CDR3 DNA: TGCGCCAGCAGCCGAAGCGGGGTTACTAGCACAGATACGCAGTATTTT
V gene: TRBV7-4; CDR3 length: 17; clone size: NA; D gene: NA; J gene: TRBJ1-6; CDR3 protein: CASSLVPLSSYNSPLHF; CDR3 DNA: TGTGCCAGCAGCTTAGTCCCTCTAAGCTCCTATAATTCACCCCTCCACTTT
V gene: TRBV6-5; CDR3 length: 14; clone size: NA; D gene: TRBD1; J gene: TRBJ2-2; CDR3 protein: CASTDRGIRGELFF; CDR3 DNA: TGTGCCAGCACGGACAGGGGAATTAGGGGGGAGCTGTTTTTT
V gene: TRBV29-1; CDR3 length: 14; clone size: NA; D gene: TRBD2; J gene: TRBJ2-2; CDR3 protein: CSVGEGSNTGELFF; CDR3 DNA: TGCAGCGTTGGGGAGGGGTCGAACACCGGGGAGCTGTTTTTT
V gene: TRBV3-1/TRBV3-2; CDR3 length: 16; clone size: NA; D gene: NA; J gene: TRBJ2-2; CDR3 protein: CASTGRAGSSTGELFF; CDR3 DNA: TGTGCCAGCACCGGACGGGCGGGGTCGAGCACCGGGGAGCTGTTTTTT
V gene: TRBV18; CDR3 length: 13; clone size: NA; D gene: TRBD1; J gene: TRBJ1-3; CDR3 protein: CASSPGQGNTIYF; CDR3 DNA: TGTGCCAGCTCACCGGGACAGGGAAACACCATATATTTT
V gene: TRBV9; CDR3 length: 15; clone size: NA; D gene: TRBD1; J gene: TRBJ2-7; CDR3 protein: CASSKTGQGAYEQYF; CDR3 DNA: TGTGCCAGCAGTAAGACGGGACAGGGTGCCTACGAGCAGTACTTC
V gene: TRBV19; CDR3 length: 13; clone size: NA; D gene: TRBD1; J gene: TRBJ1-1; CDR3 protein: CASRGQGNTEAFF; CDR3 DNA: TGTGCCAGTAGGGGACAGGGGAACACTGAAGCTTTCTTT
V gene: TRBV11-2; CDR3 length: 14; clone size: few; D gene: NA; J gene: TRBJ2-2; CDR3 protein: CASSPGIETGELFF; CDR3 DNA: TGTGCCAGCAGCCCCGGGATTGAGACCGGGGAGCTGTTTTTT
V gene: TRBV3-1/TRBV3-2; CDR3 length: 13; clone size: once; D gene: NA; J gene: TRBJ1-6; CDR3 protein: CASSQAGQSPLHF; CDR3 DNA: TGTGCCAGCAGCCAGGCCGGACAATCACCCCTCCACTTT
V gene: TRBV6-5; CDR3 length: 14; clone size: NA; D gene: TRBD1; J gene: TRBJ1-2; CDR3 protein: CASSPGQANYGYTF; CDR3 DNA: TGTGCCAGCTCCCCGGGACAGGCTAACTATGGCTACACCTTC